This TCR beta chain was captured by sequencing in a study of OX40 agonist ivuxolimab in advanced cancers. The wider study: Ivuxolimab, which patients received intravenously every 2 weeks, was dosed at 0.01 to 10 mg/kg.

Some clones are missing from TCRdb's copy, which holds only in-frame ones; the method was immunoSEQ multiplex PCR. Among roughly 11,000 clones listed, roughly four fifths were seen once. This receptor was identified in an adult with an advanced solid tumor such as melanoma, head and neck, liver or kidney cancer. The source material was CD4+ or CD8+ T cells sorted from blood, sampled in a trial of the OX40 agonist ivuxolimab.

CDR3 DNA: TGCGCCAGCAGCTGGGGTAGCGGGTATGAGCAGTTCTTC. It translates to CASSWGSGYEQFF. The chain is built from TRBV5-1 and TRBJ2-1; 7 nucleotides align to TRBD2. This CDR3 contains 13 residues. The V gene end was trimmed by 3 bases and the J gene end by 8 bases; junction bases not matched to a gene: 5. Germline values: CDR1 SGHRS, CDR2 YFSETQ.